The sequence of this TCR beta chain was determined in a study of early T cells in non-severe SARS-CoV-2 infection. Study-wide context: Unpaired chains resulted from sequencing bulk RNA of unsorted whole blood.

Concerning this clonotype: No antigen is known for it.

Findings and limits, study-wide: Comparison of clonotypes with VDJdb favored anti-spike CD8 responses while missing private and CD4 specificities.

Unique molecular identifiers tagged individual cDNA molecules. Via MiXCR, TCRdb re-called the 5' RACE reads, giving one row per CDR3 protein. The sample carries about 98,000 distinct CDR3 sequences, around 15% recorded once. The origin of this receptor is an adult who was a healthcare worker with PCR-confirmed SARS-CoV-2 infection or an uninfected control (not recorded which). The source material was whole blood.

CDR3 residues: CASSGRTGVRDNEQFF. Here the CDR3 DNA reads TGTGCCAGCAGTGGACGGACCGGTGTCAGGGATAATGAGCAGTTCTTC. The rearrangement links TRBV12-3 or TRBV12-4 to TRBJ2-1, with TRBD1 as a possible D gene (5 bases). Trimming took 5 bases from V and 7 from J, leaving 21 bases between them. The CDR3 is made up of 16 amino acids.